The sequence of this TCR beta chain was determined in a study of T cell responses to AZD1222 COVID-19 vaccine (dated by TCRdb to the early 2020s). About the investigation overall: TCR sequencing covered 233 trial participants: 200 to 210 given two doses of AZD1222 and around 25 given two doses of MenACWY control vaccine. Trial participants were enrolled by age into 18-55, 56-69 and 70-plus year subgroups, with roughly 150, 30 and 60 TCR-sequenced participants respectively. The paper as a whole reports these results and caveats: Nearly half of unique spike-specific TCRs reportedly recognized epitopes outside regions mutated in the B.1.351 and B.1.1.7 variants. Vaccine-associated CD4 TCRs spanned the whole spike protein, with dominant responses in regions 160-218 and 743-854. Conclusions about previously exposed vaccinees were limited because only 6 or 7 AZD1222 recipients were SARS-CoV-2 seropositive at baseline. Spike-specific TCR breadth and depth rose significantly after two AZD1222 doses compared with day 0 and with MenACWY recipients. In the small 56-69-year group, the increase in depth fell short of significance, most likely because of low power. No day 14 peak-response samples were available, so repertoires were characterized only after the peak T cell response. Most participants were white British and females outnumbered males, and the authors suggested that clonal diversity may have been underestimated.

V sheds 6 bases and J sheds 5 bases, leaving 16 bases between their ends. Via the germline V gene, CDR1 is KGHSH and CDR2 LQKENI. The CDR3 spans 14 residues, from the cysteine through the phenylalanine. The sequence is cut down to CDR3 DNA, 42 bases in frame from base 1. The CDR3 regions of human TCRbeta chains were analyzed by immunosequencing. Regarding the original processing steps: Repertoire TCRs were checked for matches against a reference library of SARS-CoV-2-specific TCRs that had been generated using the MIRA antigen-specificity platform. Breadth was defined as the fraction of unique TCRs that were SARS-CoV-2-associated. Depth was defined as the fraction of total T cells that were SARS-CoV-2-associated. Each spike-specific TCR was assigned to its reactive spike region and to a CD4 or CD8 class using the MIRA data. Log10-transformed breadth and depth values were compared by one-way ANOVA with Sidak's multiple comparisons tests. In its TCRdb copy, this immuneACCESS table keeps in-frame sequences only and misses some clones. Where compared with another copy, unresolved V genes explain less than half of these, and the others have no known cause. Clone size and the V and J calls come from that table; the DNA yielded D and trimming. This sample lists about 66,000 clones; 60% to 85% were detected once. Clones ranked in the top ten supply around 3.5% of the sample.

This clone was detected only a few times. There is no known antigen for this receptor. No base quality values were provided; no much bigger clone lies one nucleotide off. The time point label here, explained by the study, means: about 28 days (+/-7) after the second vaccine dose. AZD1222 recipients with second doses at about 4 weeks or about 12 weeks were pooled, because spike-specific TCR depth and breadth did not differ between schedules. The vaccinee samples were drawn from two UK trials, COV001 and COV002, one of which was a single-blind randomized controlled phase 2/3 trial testing AZD1222 (ChAdOx1 nCoV-19) in healthy adults. Trial participant PBMC samples were collected at day 0 and day 28 after the second dose for TCRbeta chain sequencing.

The chain couples TRBV18 to TRBJ1-1; the D segment could be TRBD1, given 5 matching bases. Sequenced here: peripheral blood, sampled 28 days after the second AZD1222 dose. The sequence was obtained from an adult who received the AZD1222 COVID-19 vaccine. This receptor has the CDR3 CASSPVLGGTEAFF. Here is the DNA: TGTGCCAGCTCGCCCGTTCTTGGGGGGACTGAAGCTTTCTTT.